The 27 T cell receptor beta chains presented below share a single source sample, sequenced in a study of shared clonotypes between healthy human individuals. Naivety among CD8 cells was defined by CD45RO negativity and positive CCR7 selection, thereby excluding terminally differentiated effector memory CD45RA+ cells. TCRdb keeps only in-frame clones here, not all; method: immunoSEQ multiplex PCR. In the table there are millions of clones, around 93% of which are singletons. Sequencing was carried out using naive CD8+ T cells from PBMCs. Receptors were obtained from a man between 18 and 35 years old in good health. Some clones in this sample may be carry-over from other donors' samples.

The chain employs TRBV28 and TRBJ1-2; 8 bases agree with TRBD1. From germline, CDR1 is MDHEN and CDR2 SYDVKM. There are 16 residues in the CDR3. The ends lost 0 bases at V and 5 bases at J; junction bases unmatched: 8. The CDR3 region is CASSLWQGAYWYGYTF. For the CDR3, the DNA is TGTGCCAGCAGTTTATGGCAGGGGGCTTACTGGTATGGCTACACCTTC.

With regard to this clone: Other DNA sequences in this specimen translate into the identical CDR3. The chain uses TRBV19 and TRBJ2-6; possible D gene TRBD2, 5 bases. Germline CDR1 is LNHDA and CDR2 is SQIVND (reference sequence). The CDR3 length is 15 residues. Trimming removed 2 bases from V and 2 bases from J, with 7 bases in between. The CDR3, as DNA: TGTGCCAGTAGTATACGGGGTCCTGGGGCCAACGTCCTGACTTTC. Its protein is CASSIRGPGANVLTF.

With respect to this clone: This sample includes further DNA sequences coding for the same CDR3. The chain uses TRBV19 and TRBJ2-7; D is possibly TRBD1 (6 bases). Deletions cut 3 bases from V and 0 bases from J, with 12 bases between. CDR3 length equals 15 residues. The germline V gene has CDR1 LNHDA and CDR2 SQIVND (reference sequence). The CDR3, as DNA: TGTGCCAGTAGTATCGGCAGGGGATACTCCTACGAGCAGTACTTC. Translated, it gives CASSIGRGYSYEQYF.

This clone was detected once. The chain couples TRBV10-3 to TRBJ2-7; TRBD2 matches at 8 bases. Trimming took 10 bases from V and 4 from J; bases not matched to a gene: 12. The V gene's germline CDR1 is ENHRY and CDR2 SYGVKD. The CDR3 has 14 residues. The CDR3 DNA reads TGTGCCACCGTTAGCGGGATAAGAGGGTACGAGCAGTACTTC. It specifies CATVSGIRGYEQYF.

A note on this clone: The sample contains more than one DNA sequence encoding this CDR3. The chain is built from TRBV27 and TRBJ1-2; D gene uncertain. The CDR3 covers 14 residues. Germline V lookup: CDR1 MNHEY, CDR2 SMNVEV (reference sequence). V was shortened by 3 bases and J by 4 bases, with 12 bases between the two germline ends. The CDR3 region is CASSFLGAGYGYTF. In DNA, the CDR3 is TGTGCCAGCAGTTTCTTGGGCGCGGGCTATGGCTACACCTTC.

The V call is TRBV28, the J call TRBJ2-7; no definite D call. This CDR3 region has 13 residues. V lost 7 bases, J lost 2 bases, and 12 bases lay in between. Per the germline V gene, CDR1 is MDHEN and CDR2 is SYDVKM. CDR3 loop: CASTPGRPYEQYF. The CDR3 DNA sequence: TGTGCCAGCACCCCGGGCAGACCCTACGAGCAGTACTTC.

This chain links TRBV29-1 with TRBJ1-1, with D maybe TRBD1 (5 bases). The germline gives CDR1 SQVTM, CDR2 ANQGSEA. V lost 6 bases, J lost 6 bases, and 8 bases lay in between. The CDR3 sequence is 10 residues long. The CDR3 region is CSVRGPEAFF. CDR3 nucleotides: TGCAGCGTACGGGGCCCTGAAGCTTTCTTT.

The V call is TRBV7-3, the J call TRBJ2-2; 12 bases align to TRBD2. V lost 5 bases to trimming and J lost 3 bases; unmatched junction nucleotides: 19. Germline values: CDR1 SGHTA, CDR2 FQGTGA. The CDR3 length is 21 residues. CDR3 DNA sequence: TGTGCCAGCAGCCCAACCGTCCAACTGACTAGCGGGAGAGGGGACACCGGGGAGCTGTTTTTT. This gives the protein CASSPTVQLTSGRGDTGELFF.

This rearrangement joins TRBV7-2 to TRBJ2-7, with D perhaps matching TRBD1 (6 bases). Deletions cut 1 base from V and 6 bases from J, with 16 bases between. Germline CDR1 reads SGHTA; CDR2 reads FQGNSA. The CDR3 spans 15 residues. The CDR3 region is CASSLEVRSRGEQYF. The CDR3 DNA reads as TGTGCCAGCAGCTTAGAAGTTCGTTCCAGGGGCGAGCAGTACTTC.

As concerns this clone: Other DNA sequences in this specimen translate into the identical CDR3. V usage is TRBV7-9 and J usage is TRBJ2-7; D unclear. The CDR3 has 11 amino acids. CDR1 and CDR2 (germline): SEHNR, FQNEAQ (reference sequence). Trimming shortened V by 4 bases and J by 3 bases, and 4 bases separated the two germline ends. DNA for the CDR3: TGTGCCAGCAGCTCAGACTACGAGCAGTACTTC. Amino acid sequence: CASSSDYEQYF.

The chain has TRBV27 and TRBJ1-1; 7 bases are shared with TRBD1. Germline CDR1 MNHEY, CDR2 SMNVEV (reference sequence). The CDR3 sequence is 13 residues long. The V and J ends lost 3 bases and 5 bases, in that order; junction bases with no gene match: 3. The CDR3 reads CASSFLQGTEAFF. In DNA, the CDR3 is TGTGCCAGCAGTTTTTTACAGGGGACTGAAGCTTTCTTT.

The chain combines TRBV19 with TRBJ1-5; possible D gene TRBD1, 6 bases. The germline V and J ends were trimmed by 4 bases and 3 bases, with 16 bases remaining between them. The CDR3 is 16 amino acids. CDR1 LNHDA and CDR2 SQIVND come from the germline V gene (reference sequence). CDR3 in amino acids: CASSTGTLPFNQPQHF. The CDR3 DNA reads TGTGCCAGTAGTACGGGGACACTTCCTTTCAATCAGCCCCAGCATTTT.

This clone was detected only once. This chain uses TRBV7-6 with TRBJ2-7, with D perhaps TRBD1 (5 bases). Germline V gene sequence: CDR1 SGHVS, CDR2 FNYEAQ. This CDR3 is 17 amino acids long. Trimming shortened V by 5 bases and J by 0 bases, and 20 bases separated the two germline ends. The CDR3 is CASSPTPRASPSYEQYF. CDR3 DNA sequence: TGTGCCAGCAGCCCAACCCCCAGGGCCTCCCCCTCCTACGAGCAGTACTTC.

The genes are TRBV5-4 and TRBJ2-7; D is possibly TRBD2 (6 bases). This CDR3 has 14 amino acids. The V gene lost 2 bases and the J gene lost 9 bases, with 18 bases spanning the gap. Germline V lookup: CDR1 SGHNT, CDR2 YYREEE (reference sequence). Here the CDR3 DNA reads TGTGCCAGCAGCTTCTTCGGAGGGGACTTGGGGCAGTACTTC. It is translated as CASSFFGGDLGQYF.

This clone has just a few counts. At the DNA level, this CDR3 is encoded by other sequences in the same sample as well. V usage is TRBV5-6 and J usage is TRBJ1-5; 7 nucleotides align to TRBD1. The CDR3 is 14 residues long. Germline CDR1 SGHDT, CDR2 YYEEEE. The V segment lost 4 bases and the J segment 2 bases; nucleotides outside the gene matches: 3. The CDR3 region has the DNA TGTGCCAGCAGCCCCGGGACAGGCAATCAGCCCCAGCATTTT. Translating gives CASSPGTGNQPQHF.

Comment on this clone: Other DNA sequences in this specimen translate into the identical CDR3. The chain couples TRBV7-9 to TRBJ1-2, with D possibly TRBD1 on 6 matching bases. The germline CDR1 and CDR2 sequences are SEHNR and FQNEAQ (reference sequence). The V and J ends lost 8 bases and 2 bases respectively, with 9 bases between them. The CDR3 has 12 amino acids. The CDR3 reads CASSTGNYGYTF. For the CDR3, the DNA is TGTGCCAGCTCGACAGGCAACTATGGCTACACCTTC.

The V gene is TRBV9, the J gene TRBJ2-5; the D gene is possibly TRBD2 (6 bases). The CDR3 totals 14 residues. Germline-derived CDR1 and CDR2 are SGDLS and YYNGEE. Between the trimmed V and J ends, which lost 4 bases and 5 bases, there was a span of 15 bases. The CDR3 here is CASSPPAGTETQYF. DNA of the CDR3: TGTGCCAGCAGCCCCCCCGCGGGAACTGAGACCCAGTACTTC. Drawing the rest from reference TRBV9 and TRBJ2-5, the complete variable domain is DSGVTQTPKHLITATGQRVTLRCSPRSGDLSVYWYQQSLDQGLQFLIQYYNGEERAKGNILERFSAQQFPDLHSELNLSSLELGDSALYFCASSPPAGTETQYFGPGTRLLVL.

Regarding this clone: Additional DNA sequences in this sample encode the identical CDR3. V gene TRBV28 combines with J gene TRBJ2-2; 9 bases match TRBD2. The V segment lost 3 bases and the J segment 5 bases; nucleotides outside the gene matches: 4. CDR3 length: 15 amino acids. Germline CDR1 and CDR2: MDHEN and SYDVKM. This CDR3 reads CASSLGLAGTGELFF. The CDR3 DNA follows: TGTGCCAGCAGTTTGGGGCTAGCGGGAACCGGGGAGCTGTTTTTT.

The chain couples TRBV7-6 to TRBJ1-5; possibly TRBD1 for D (5 bases). Germline values: CDR1 SGHVS, CDR2 FNYEAQ. The ends were cut back, 3 bases at V and 8 bases at J, with 17 bases in the middle. The CDR3 has 15 amino acids. CDR3 DNA: TGTGCCAGCAGCTTGGGGACGGGGGACGGGAAGCCCCAGCATTTT. Encoded protein: CASSLGTGDGKPQHF.

On this clone itself: Other DNA sequences in this sample translate to the same CDR3. V usage is TRBV9 and J usage is TRBJ2-2; 10 bases agree with TRBD1. Losses at the gene ends were 0 bases for V and 5 bases for J; bases not matched to a gene: 1. The CDR3 has 15 amino acids. CDR1 SGDLS and CDR2 YYNGEE come from the germline V gene. CDR3 amino acids: CASSVAGQGTGELFF. CDR3 DNA sequence: TGTGCCAGCAGCGTAGCGGGACAGGGGACCGGGGAGCTGTTTTTT.

In its sample, this clone was seen once. This chain joins TRBV25-1 and TRBJ2-7, with a tentative D call TRBD1 (6 bases). Germline CDR1 is MGHDK and CDR2 is SYGVNS. Trimming removed 3 bases from V and 7 bases from J, with 16 bases in between. This CDR3 is 14 amino acids long. The CDR3 bases are TGTGCCAGCAGTGATCGTTTTCCGGGACAAGAGCAGTACTTC. Its translation is CASSDRFPGQEQYF.

This CDR3 reads CASSLGAGGAYEQYF. The CDR3 bases are TGTGCCAGCAGCTTAGGGGCCGGGGGAGCCTACGAGCAGTACTTC. The rearrangement joins TRBV7-8 to TRBJ2-7, with D possibly TRBD2 on 6 matching bases. V lost 1 base and J lost 2, with 12 bases in between. CDR3 length: 15 residues. CDR1 is SGHVS, CDR2 FQNEAQ, per germline.

This chain joins TRBV6-5 and TRBJ1-1; no reliable D call. Trimming shortened V by 5 bases and J by 3 bases, and 10 bases separated the two germline ends. Germline CDR1 and CDR2: MNHEY and SVGAGI. This CDR3 has 13 residues. In nucleotides, the CDR3 is TGTGCCAGCAGTGCTCACAGATACACTGAAGCTTTCTTT. It encodes CASSAHRYTEAFF.

V is TRBV7-9 and J is TRBJ2-5; possibly TRBD1 for D (6 bases). The V gene's germline CDR1 is SEHNR and CDR2 FQNEAQ (reference sequence). The CDR3 has 16 amino acids. V was shortened by 1 base and J by 3 bases, with 15 bases between the two germline ends. CDR3 protein: CASSLGGQSIEETQYF. The DNA of the CDR3 is TGTGCCAGCAGCTTAGGGGGACAAAGTATAGAAGAGACCCAGTACTTC.

This clone was seen a single time. The chain joins TRBV15 to TRBJ1-1; 7 nucleotides line up with TRBD1. The CDR3 extends over 12 amino acids. The V gene's germline CDR1 is LNHNV and CDR2 YYDKDF (reference sequence). Trimming cost V 5 bases and J 11 bases; bases outside gene matches: 8. CDR3 sequence reads: CATSGLGGWAFF. CDR3 sequence (DNA): TGTGCCACCAGCGGGTTAGGGGGCTGGGCTTTCTTT.

This chain links TRBV4-1 with TRBJ1-1, with D uncertain. V gave up 0 bases and J gave up 1 base, with 12 bases separating them. Per the germline V gene, CDR1 is MGHRA and CDR2 is YSYEKL. CDR3 length equals 16 residues. The CDR3 region is CASSQDVLLWNTEAFF. The CDR3 bases are TGCGCCAGCAGCCAAGATGTATTACTCTGGAACACTGAAGCTTTCTTT.

This chain connects TRBV5-1 to TRBJ2-1, with TRBD1 identical over 7 bases. This CDR3 comprises 14 residues. CDR1 and CDR2 (germline): SGHRS, YFSETQ. V dropped 0 bases and J dropped 6; count of bases not matched to a gene: 3. The CDR3 protein is CASSLEGAGNEQFF. In DNA form, the CDR3 reads TGCGCCAGCAGCTTGGAGGGGGCCGGCAATGAGCAGTTCTTC.